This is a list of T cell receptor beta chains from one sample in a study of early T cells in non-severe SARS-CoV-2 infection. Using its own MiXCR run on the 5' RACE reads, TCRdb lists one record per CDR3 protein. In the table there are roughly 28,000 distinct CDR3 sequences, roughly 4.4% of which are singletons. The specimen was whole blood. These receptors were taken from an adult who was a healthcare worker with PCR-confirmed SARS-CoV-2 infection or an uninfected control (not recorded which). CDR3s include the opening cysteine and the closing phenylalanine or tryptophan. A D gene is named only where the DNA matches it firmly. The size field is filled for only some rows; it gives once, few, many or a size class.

CASSTGTVHTGELFF	TGTGCCAGCAGCACCGGGACAGTCCACACCGGGGAGCTGTTTTTT	TRBD1	TRBV6-1	many	TRBJ2-2
CAISDVGGGRNEQFF	TGTGCCATCAGTGACGTAGGGGGCGGGAGGAATGAGCAGTTCTTC	.	TRBV10-3	many	TRBJ2-1
CASSNARADTQYF	TGTGCCAGCAGCAATGCCCGGGCGGATACGCAGTATTTT	.	TRBV7-3	few	TRBJ2-3
CSAPGLAGSYNEQFF	TGCAGTGCCCCGGGACTAGCGGGCTCCTACAATGAGCAGTTCTTC	TRBD2	TRBV20-1	many	TRBJ2-1
CASSSLGSGDTQYF	TGTGCCAGCAGCTCCTTAGGATCGGGAGATACGCAGTATTTT	.	TRBV7-2	many	TRBJ2-3
CASSSVRGQGAGEQFF	TGTGCCAGCAGCTCAGTGCGGGGACAGGGGGCGGGTGAGCAGTTCTTC	TRBD1	TRBV7-8	many	TRBJ2-1
CASSPDSLRANEQFF	TGTGCCAGCAGCCCTGACTCCCTCAGGGCCAATGAGCAGTTCTTC	.	TRBV6-2/TRBV6-3	many	TRBJ2-1
CASSDQGDGYTF	TGTGCCAGCAGTGACCAAGGGGATGGCTACACCTTC	.	TRBV25-1	many	TRBJ1-2
CSVIPVGQQNTGELFF	TGCAGCGTGATACCCGTGGGACAGCAGAACACCGGGGAGCTGTTTTTT	TRBD1	TRBV29-1	medium-sized	TRBJ2-2
CASSLVSGRGGNEQFF	TGTGCCAGCAGCTTAGTAAGCGGGAGAGGAGGTAATGAGCAGTTCTTC	TRBD2	TRBV7-2	many	TRBJ2-1
CASSLVATGQSEQFF	TGTGCCAGCAGCTTGGTTGCCACCGGTCAGTCGGAGCAGTTCTTC	.	TRBV5-4	many	TRBJ2-1
CASSPRTGYGYTF	TGTGCCAGCAGCCCAAGGACAGGGTACGGCTACACCTTC	TRBD1	TRBV9	few	TRBJ1-2
CASSLTGWGDIQYF	TGTGCCAGCAGCCTCACAGGGTGGGGGGACATTCAGTACTTC	.	TRBV12-3/TRBV12-4	many	TRBJ2-4
CASSLKQGSVKAFF	TGTGCCAGCAGTTTGAAGCAGGGAAGTGTAAAAGCTTTCTTT	.	TRBV27	.	TRBJ1-1
CASSTSSGRNWINNEQFF	TGTGCCAGCAGTACCTCTAGCGGGAGGAATTGGATTAACAATGAGCAGTTCTTC	TRBD2	TRBV28	many	TRBJ2-1
CAISESRDINEKLFF	TGTGCCATCAGTGAGTCTAGGGATATTAATGAAAAACTGTTTTTT	.	TRBV10-3	many	TRBJ1-4
CASSDSRDNLSEQFF	TGTGCCAGCAGTGATTCCCGAGACAACCTTAGTGAGCAGTTCTTC	.	TRBV25-1	many	TRBJ2-1
CSVGDIAGAGDTQYF	TGCAGCGTCGGGGATATAGCGGGAGCGGGAGATACGCAGTATTTT	TRBD2	TRBV29-1	medium-sized	TRBJ2-3
CSARDVGTGIYGYTF	TGCAGTGCTAGAGACGTTGGGACGGGAATCTATGGCTACACCTTC	.	TRBV20-1	large	TRBJ1-2
CATSRWGTDHYEQYF	TGTGCCACCAGCAGATGGGGGACGGACCACTACGAGCAGTACTTC	.	TRBV15	many	TRBJ2-7
CASSPLQSWDTGELFF	TGCGCCAGCAGCCCCCTCCAAAGCTGGGACACCGGGGAGCTGTTTTTT	.	TRBV5-1	.	TRBJ2-2
CSAKNFDEQFF	TGCAGTGCTAAAAACTTTGATGAGCAGTTCTTC	.	TRBV20-1	many	TRBJ2-1
CASSLARTRGETQYF	TGTGCTAGCAGCTTAGCGCGGACTAGGGGGGAGACCCAGTACTTC	.	TRBV7-7	many	TRBJ2-5
CASSLSPGSSYNEQFF	TGTGCCAGCAGCTTATCACCGGGGAGCTCCTACAATGAGCAGTTCTTC	.	TRBV5-5	many	TRBJ2-1
CASTFGGGDTDTQYF	TGTGCCAGCACCTTTGGGGGAGGGGACACAGATACGCAGTATTTT	TRBD2	TRBV12-3/TRBV12-4	many	TRBJ2-3
CSAPGSQGLYGYTF	TGCAGTGCGCCGGGGAGCCAGGGGCTCTATGGCTACACCTTC	.	TRBV20-1	many	TRBJ1-2
CASSEGSNSPLHF	TGTGCCAGCAGTGAAGGGTCTAATTCACCCCTCCACTTT	.	TRBV6-4	many	TRBJ1-6
CASSVDTNTGELFF	TGTGCCAGCAGTGTGGACACGAACACCGGGGAGCTGTTTTTT	.	TRBV2	many	TRBJ2-2
CASSAGPSSYNEQFF	TGTGCCAGCAGCGCAGGTCCTAGCTCCTACAATGAGCAGTTCTTC	.	TRBV28	many	TRBJ2-1
CASSQDRGSSYEQYF	TGCGCCAGCAGCCAAGATCGCGGGAGCTCCTACGAGCAGTACTTC	TRBD2	TRBV4-3	many	TRBJ2-7
CASSSGNTGELFF	TGTGCCAGCAGTAGCGGGAACACCGGGGAGCTGTTTTTT	.	TRBV6-4	many	TRBJ2-2
CASSSPRKRGEPINNEQFF	TGTGCCAGCAGCTCCCCGCGAAAGCGGGGAGAACCCATAAACAATGAGCAGTTCTTC	TRBD2	TRBV7-9	many	TRBJ2-1
CASSLEYNGRSSYNEQFF	TGTGCCAGCAGCTTGGAGTACAACGGCAGGAGCTCCTACAATGAGCAGTTCTTC	.	TRBV5-6	many	TRBJ2-1
CSAREGSGSYNEQFF	TGCAGTGCTAGAGAGGGGAGTGGTTCCTACAATGAGCAGTTCTTC	.	TRBV20-1	many	TRBJ2-1
CASSVRDNQETQYF	TGTGCCAGCTCAGTCCGGGACAACCAAGAGACCCAGTACTTC	.	TRBV18	many	TRBJ2-5
CASSLGDSPGEPQHF	TGTGCCAGCAGCTTGGGTGACAGTCCCGGGGAGCCCCAGCATTTT	.	TRBV7-9	many	TRBJ1-5
CATRRTTNTGELFF	TGTGCCACCAGAAGGACTACGAACACCGGGGAGCTGTTTTTT	.	TRBV24-1	many	TRBJ2-2
CASSRLAATYQETQYF	TGTGCCAGCAGTCGTCTAGCGGCAACGTACCAAGAGACCCAGTACTTC	TRBD2	TRBV6-2/TRBV6-3	few	TRBJ2-5
CASRLARTGEETQYF	TGTGCAAGTCGCTTAGCCCGGACAGGGGAAGAGACCCAGTACTTC	.	TRBV12-2	many	TRBJ2-5
CAWSLDNNQPQHF	TGTGCCTGGAGCCTAGACAACAATCAGCCCCAGCATTTT	.	TRBV30	.	TRBJ1-5
CSALGGHTEAFF	TGCAGTGCTTTAGGGGGGCACACTGAAGCTTTCTTT	.	TRBV20-1	many	TRBJ1-1
CASSLITGRNEQFF	TGTGCCAGCAGCTTAATCACGGGTCGGAATGAGCAGTTCTTC	.	TRBV7-2	many	TRBJ2-1
CASSPPGTEQFF	TGTGCCAGTAGTCCACCCGGGACCGAGCAGTTCTTC	.	TRBV19	many	TRBJ2-1
CAISVGVNEQFF	TGTGCCATCAGTGTTGGGGTCAATGAGCAGTTCTTC	.	TRBV10-3	many	TRBJ2-1
CASSLQNMDEQYF	TGTGCCAGCAGCTTGCAGAATATGGACGAGCAGTACTTC	.	TRBV7-9	.	TRBJ2-7
CASSQAARLRTYEKLFF	TGCGCCAGCAGCCAAGCAGCACGCTTGAGAACCTATGAAAAACTGTTTTTT	.	TRBV4-3	many	TRBJ1-4
CSARDFGGTDNEQFF	TGCAGTGCTAGAGATTTTGGCGGGACAGACAATGAGCAGTTCTTC	.	TRBV20-1	medium-sized	TRBJ2-1
CASGDRAYEQYF	TGTGCCAGCGGTGACAGGGCGTACGAGCAGTACTTC	TRBD1	TRBV6-5	.	TRBJ2-7
CASSARRSADTQYF	TGTGCCAGCAGTGCTCGGAGGAGCGCAGATACGCAGTATTTT	.	TRBV6-1	many	TRBJ2-3
CSASGTGGNNEKLFF	TGCAGTGCTAGTGGGACAGGGGGGAATAATGAAAAACTGTTTTTT	TRBD1	TRBV20-1	many	TRBJ1-4
CASSVRAGDTGELFF	TGTGCCAGCAGCGTCCGAGCGGGAGACACCGGGGAGCTGTTTTTT	TRBD2	TRBV9	many	TRBJ2-2
CSARDLRTVPPYGYTF	TGCAGTGCTAGAGATCTACGGACAGTTCCCCCCTATGGCTACACCTTC	.	TRBV20-1	many	TRBJ1-2
CASSYSKVYNEQFF	TGTGCCAGCAGTTACTCAAAGGTCTACAATGAGCAGTTCTTC	.	TRBV6-6	many	TRBJ2-1